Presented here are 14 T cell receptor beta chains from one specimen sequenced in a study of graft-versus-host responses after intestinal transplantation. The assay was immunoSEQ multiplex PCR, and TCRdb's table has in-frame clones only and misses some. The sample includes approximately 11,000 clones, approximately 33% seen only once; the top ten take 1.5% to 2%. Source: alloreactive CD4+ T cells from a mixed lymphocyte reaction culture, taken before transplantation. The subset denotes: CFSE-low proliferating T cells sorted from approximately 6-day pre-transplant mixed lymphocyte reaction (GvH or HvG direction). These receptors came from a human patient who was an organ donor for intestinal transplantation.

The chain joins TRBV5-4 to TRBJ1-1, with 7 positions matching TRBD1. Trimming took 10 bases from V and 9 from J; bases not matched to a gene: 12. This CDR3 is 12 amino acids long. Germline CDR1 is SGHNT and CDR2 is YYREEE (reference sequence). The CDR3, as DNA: TGTGCCTCCGGGACAGAAAAAAGAAAAGCTTTCTTT. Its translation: CASGTEKRKAFF. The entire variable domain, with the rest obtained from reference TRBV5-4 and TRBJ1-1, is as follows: ETGVTQSPTHLIKTRGQQVTLRCSSQSGHNTVSWYQQALGQGPQFIFQYYREEENGRGNFPPRFSGLQFPNYSSELNVNALELDDSALYLCASGTEKRKAFFGQGTRLTVV.

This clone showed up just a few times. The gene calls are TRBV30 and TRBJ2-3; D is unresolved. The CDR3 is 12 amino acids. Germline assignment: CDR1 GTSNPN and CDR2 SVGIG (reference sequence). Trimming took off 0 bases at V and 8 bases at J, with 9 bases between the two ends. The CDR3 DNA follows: TGTGCCTGGAGTGTGCTCGCCGGTACGCAGTATTTT. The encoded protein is CAWSVLAGTQYF.

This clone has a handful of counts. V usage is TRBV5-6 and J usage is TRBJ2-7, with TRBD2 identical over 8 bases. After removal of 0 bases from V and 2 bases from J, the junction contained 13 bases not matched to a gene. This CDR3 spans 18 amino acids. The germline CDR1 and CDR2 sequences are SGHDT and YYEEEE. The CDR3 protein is CASSLDGSGTWRPYEQYF. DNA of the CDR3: TGTGCCAGCAGCTTGGACGGTAGCGGGACCTGGAGGCCCTACGAGCAGTACTTC.

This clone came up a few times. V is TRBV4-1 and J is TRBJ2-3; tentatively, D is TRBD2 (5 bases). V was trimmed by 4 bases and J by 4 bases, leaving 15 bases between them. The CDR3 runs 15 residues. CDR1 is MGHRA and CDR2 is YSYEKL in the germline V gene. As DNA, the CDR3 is TGCGCCAGCAGCCTAAGGGTGGTCGGGGCAGATACGCAGTATTTT. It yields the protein CASSLRVVGADTQYF.

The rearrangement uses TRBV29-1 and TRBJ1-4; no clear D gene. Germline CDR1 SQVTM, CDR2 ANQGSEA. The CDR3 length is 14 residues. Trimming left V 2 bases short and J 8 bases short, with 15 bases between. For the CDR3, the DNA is TGCAGCGTTGAAAGGAGGTGGTCGGGGGAAAAACTGTTTTTT. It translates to CSVERRWSGEKLFF.

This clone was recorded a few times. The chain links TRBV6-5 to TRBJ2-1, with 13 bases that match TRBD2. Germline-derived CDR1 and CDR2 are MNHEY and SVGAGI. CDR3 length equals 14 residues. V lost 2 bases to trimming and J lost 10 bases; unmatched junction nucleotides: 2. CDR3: CASSYQTSGGEQFF. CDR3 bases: TGTGCCAGCAGTTACCAGACTAGCGGGGGGGAGCAGTTCTTC.

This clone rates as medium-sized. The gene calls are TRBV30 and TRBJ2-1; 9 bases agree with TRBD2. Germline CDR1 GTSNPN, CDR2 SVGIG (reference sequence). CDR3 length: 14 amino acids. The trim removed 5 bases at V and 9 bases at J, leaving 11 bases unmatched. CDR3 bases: TGTGCCTGGCGACGGGGCGGGGGGGCGCGTGAGCAGTTCTTC. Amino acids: CAWRRGGGAREQFF.

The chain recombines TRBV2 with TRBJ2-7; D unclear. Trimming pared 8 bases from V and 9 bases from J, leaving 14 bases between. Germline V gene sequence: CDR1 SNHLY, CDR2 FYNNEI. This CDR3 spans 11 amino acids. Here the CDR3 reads CASLEVAVQYF. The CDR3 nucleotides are TGTGCCAGCCTCGAGGTCGCGGTGCAGTACTTC.

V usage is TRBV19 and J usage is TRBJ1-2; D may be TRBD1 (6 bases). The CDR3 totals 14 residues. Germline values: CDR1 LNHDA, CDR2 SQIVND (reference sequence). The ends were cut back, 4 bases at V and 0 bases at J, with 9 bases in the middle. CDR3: CASSTGHPNYGYTF. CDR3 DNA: TGTGCCAGTAGTACGGGACACCCTAACTATGGCTACACCTTC. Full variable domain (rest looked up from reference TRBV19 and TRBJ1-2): DGGITQSPKYLFRKEGQNVTLSCEQNLNHDAMYWYRQDPGQGLRLIYYSQIVNDFQKGDIAEGYSVSREKKESFPLTVTSAQKNPTAFYLCASSTGHPNYGYTFGSGTRLTVV.

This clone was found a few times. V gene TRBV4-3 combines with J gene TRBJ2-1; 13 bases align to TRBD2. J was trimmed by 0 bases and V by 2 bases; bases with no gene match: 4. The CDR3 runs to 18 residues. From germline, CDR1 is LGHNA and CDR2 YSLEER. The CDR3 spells CASSQFRTSGGSYNEQFF. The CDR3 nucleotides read TGCGCCAGCAGCCAATTTAGGACTAGCGGGGGCTCCTACAATGAGCAGTTCTTC.

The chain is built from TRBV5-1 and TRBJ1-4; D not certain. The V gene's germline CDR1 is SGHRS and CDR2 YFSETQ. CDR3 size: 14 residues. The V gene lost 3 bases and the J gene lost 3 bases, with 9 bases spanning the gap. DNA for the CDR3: TGCGCCAGCAGCTATGACACCGCTAATGAAAAACTGTTTTTT. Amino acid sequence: CASSYDTANEKLFF.

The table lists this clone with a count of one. This chain's CDR3 is CASSLSANYGYTF. DNA for the CDR3: TGTGCCAGCAGCTTATCAGCTAACTATGGCTACACCTTC. The rearrangement uses TRBV11-3 and TRBJ1-2; no clear D. Germline V gene data show CDR1 as SGHNT and CDR2 as YENEEA. This CDR3 is built from 13 residues. V shed 2 bases and J shed 0 bases, with 4 bases lying between them.

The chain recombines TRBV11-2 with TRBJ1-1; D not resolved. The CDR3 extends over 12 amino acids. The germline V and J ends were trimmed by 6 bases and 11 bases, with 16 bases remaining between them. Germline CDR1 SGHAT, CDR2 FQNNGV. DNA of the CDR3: TGTGCCAGCAGGGACTTTGGGGAGAGGGCTTTCTTT. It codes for CASRDFGERAFF.

CDR3 amino acids: CASSRQGRGYTF. DNA for the CDR3: TGTGCCAGTAGTCGACAGGGGAGAGGCTACACCTTC. The chain recombines TRBV19 with TRBJ1-2, with TRBD1 matching 8 bases. Per the germline V gene, CDR1 is LNHDA and CDR2 is SQIVND (reference sequence). CDR3 length: 12 amino acids. The V gene end was trimmed by 5 bases and the J gene end by 8 bases; junction bases not matched to a gene: 4.